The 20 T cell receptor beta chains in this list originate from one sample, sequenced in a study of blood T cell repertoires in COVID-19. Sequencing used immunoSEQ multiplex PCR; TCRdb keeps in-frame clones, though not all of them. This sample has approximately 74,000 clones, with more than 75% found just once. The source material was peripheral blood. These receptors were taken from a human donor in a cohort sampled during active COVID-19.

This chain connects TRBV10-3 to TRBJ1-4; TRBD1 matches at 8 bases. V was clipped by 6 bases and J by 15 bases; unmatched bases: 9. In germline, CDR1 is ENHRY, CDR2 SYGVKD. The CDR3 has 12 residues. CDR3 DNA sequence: TGTGCCATCAGCGCAGACAGGGGAATATTGTTTTTT. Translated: CAISADRGILFF.

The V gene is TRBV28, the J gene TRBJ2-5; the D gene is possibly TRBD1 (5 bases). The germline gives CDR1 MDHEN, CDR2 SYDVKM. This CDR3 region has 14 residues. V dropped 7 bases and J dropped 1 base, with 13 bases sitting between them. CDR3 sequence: CASTPAQVQETQYF. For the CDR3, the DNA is TGTGCCAGCACCCCCGCACAGGTCCAAGAGACCCAGTACTTC.

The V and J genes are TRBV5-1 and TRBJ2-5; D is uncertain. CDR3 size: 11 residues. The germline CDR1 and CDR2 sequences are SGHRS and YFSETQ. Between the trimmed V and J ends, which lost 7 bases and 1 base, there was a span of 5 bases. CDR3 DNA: TGCGCCAGCTCCGTCCAAGAGACCCAGTACTTC. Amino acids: CASSVQETQYF.

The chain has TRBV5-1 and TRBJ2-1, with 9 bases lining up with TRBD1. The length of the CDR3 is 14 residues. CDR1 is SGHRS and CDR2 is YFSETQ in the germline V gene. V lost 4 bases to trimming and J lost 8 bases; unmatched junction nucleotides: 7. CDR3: CASSKQGASYEQFF. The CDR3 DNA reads TGCGCCAGCAGCAAACAGGGGGCGAGCTATGAGCAGTTCTTC.

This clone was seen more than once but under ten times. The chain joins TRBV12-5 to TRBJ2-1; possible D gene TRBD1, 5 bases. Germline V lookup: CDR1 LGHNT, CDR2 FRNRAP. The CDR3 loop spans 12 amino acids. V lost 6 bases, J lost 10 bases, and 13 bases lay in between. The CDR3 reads CASGGSWGEQFF. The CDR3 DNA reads TGTGCTAGTGGCGGATCATGGGGCGAGCAGTTCTTC.

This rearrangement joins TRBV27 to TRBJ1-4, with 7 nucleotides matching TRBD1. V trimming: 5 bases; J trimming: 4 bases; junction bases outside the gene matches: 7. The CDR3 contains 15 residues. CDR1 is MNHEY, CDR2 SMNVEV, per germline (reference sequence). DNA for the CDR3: TGTGCCAGCAGTCCCGACAGGGAATTTAATGAAAAACTGTTTTTT. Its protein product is CASSPDREFNEKLFF.

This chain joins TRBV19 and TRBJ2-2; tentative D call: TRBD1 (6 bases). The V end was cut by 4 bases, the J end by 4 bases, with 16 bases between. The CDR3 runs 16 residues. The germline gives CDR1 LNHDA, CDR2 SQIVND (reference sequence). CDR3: CASSTPWARGTGELFF. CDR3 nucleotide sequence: TGTGCCAGTAGTACCCCATGGGCCAGGGGCACCGGGGAGCTGTTTTTT.

The CDR3 here is CASSPAGGVRETQYF. In nucleotides, the CDR3 is TGTGCCAGCAGCCCCGCCGGCGGGGTGCGAGAGACCCAGTACTTC. V is TRBV7-9 and J is TRBJ2-5; D is perhaps TRBD2 (6 bases). Germline V CDR1 and CDR2: SEHNR, FQNEAQ (reference sequence). The CDR3 loop spans 15 amino acids. V was trimmed by 5 bases and J by 4 bases, leaving 17 bases between them.

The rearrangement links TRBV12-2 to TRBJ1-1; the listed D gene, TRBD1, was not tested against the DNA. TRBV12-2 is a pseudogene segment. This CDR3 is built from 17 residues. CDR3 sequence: CASRLAVHRGQDTEAFF. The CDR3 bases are TGTGCAAGTCGCTTAGCTGTTCACAGGGGGCAGGACACTGAAGCTTTCTTT.

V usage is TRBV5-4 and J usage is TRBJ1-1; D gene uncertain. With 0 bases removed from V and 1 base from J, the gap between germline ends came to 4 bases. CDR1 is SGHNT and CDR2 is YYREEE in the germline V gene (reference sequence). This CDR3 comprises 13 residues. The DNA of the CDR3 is TGTGCCAGCAGCTTGGATAGGAACACTGAAGCTTTCTTT. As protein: CASSLDRNTEAFF.

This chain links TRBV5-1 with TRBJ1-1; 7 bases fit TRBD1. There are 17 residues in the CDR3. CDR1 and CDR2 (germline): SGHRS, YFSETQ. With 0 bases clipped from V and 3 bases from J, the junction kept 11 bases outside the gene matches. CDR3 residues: CASSLVAGGYRDTEAFF. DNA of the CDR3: TGCGCCAGCAGCTTGGTGGCAGGGGGATATCGGGACACTGAAGCTTTCTTT. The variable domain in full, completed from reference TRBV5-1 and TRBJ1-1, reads KAGVTQTPRYLIKTRGQQVTLSCSPISGHRSVSWYQQTPGQGLQFLFEYFSETQRNKGNFPGRFSGRQFSNSRSEMNVSTLELGDSALYLCASSLVAGGYRDTEAFFGQGTRLTVV.

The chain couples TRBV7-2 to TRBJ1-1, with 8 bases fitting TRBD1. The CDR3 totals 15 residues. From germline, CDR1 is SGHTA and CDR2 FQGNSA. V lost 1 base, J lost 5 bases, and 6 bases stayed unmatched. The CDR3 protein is CASSLVSGQGTEAFF. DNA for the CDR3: TGTGCCAGCAGCTTAGTTAGTGGACAGGGAACTGAAGCTTTCTTT.

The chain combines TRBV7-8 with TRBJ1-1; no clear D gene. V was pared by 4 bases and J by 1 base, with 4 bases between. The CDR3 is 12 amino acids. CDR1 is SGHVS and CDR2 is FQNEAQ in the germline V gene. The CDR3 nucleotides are TGTGCCAGCAGCTCCAGGAACACTGAAGCTTTCTTT. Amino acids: CASSSRNTEAFF.

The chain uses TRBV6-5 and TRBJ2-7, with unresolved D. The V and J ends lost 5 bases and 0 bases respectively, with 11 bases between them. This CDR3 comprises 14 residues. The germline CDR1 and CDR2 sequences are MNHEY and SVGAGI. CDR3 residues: CASSPAYSSYEQYF. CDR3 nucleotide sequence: TGTGCCAGCAGTCCCGCCTATAGCTCCTACGAGCAGTACTTC.

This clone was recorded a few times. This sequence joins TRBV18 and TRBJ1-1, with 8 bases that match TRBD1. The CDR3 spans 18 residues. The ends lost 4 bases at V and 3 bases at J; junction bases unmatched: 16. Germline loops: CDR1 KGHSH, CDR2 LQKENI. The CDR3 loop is CASSLNSGTGGSDTEAFF. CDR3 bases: TGTGCCAGCTCACTGAATTCCGGGACAGGTGGGTCGGACACTGAAGCTTTCTTT.

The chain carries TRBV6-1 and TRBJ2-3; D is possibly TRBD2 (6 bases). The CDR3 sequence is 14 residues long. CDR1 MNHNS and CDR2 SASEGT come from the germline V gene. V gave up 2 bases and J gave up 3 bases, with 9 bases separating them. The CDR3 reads CASSEPGETDTQYF. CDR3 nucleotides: TGTGCCAGCAGTGAACCGGGAGAGACAGATACGCAGTATTTT.

The CDR3 is CASSPPGIEANEQFF. In DNA form, the CDR3 reads TGTGCCAGTAGTCCCCCGGGGATCGAGGCCAATGAGCAGTTCTTC. The rearrangement links TRBV19 to TRBJ2-1; D might be TRBD2 (5 bases). CDR3 length equals 15 residues. The V and J ends lost 5 bases and 6 bases respectively, with 17 bases between them. The germline V gene has CDR1 LNHDA and CDR2 SQIVND (reference sequence).

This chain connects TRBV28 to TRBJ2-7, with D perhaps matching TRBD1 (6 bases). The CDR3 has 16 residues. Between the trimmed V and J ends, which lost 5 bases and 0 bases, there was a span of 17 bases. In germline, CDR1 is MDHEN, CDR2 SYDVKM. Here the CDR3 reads CASSPTDSASSYEQYF. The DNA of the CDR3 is TGTGCCAGCAGTCCCACGGACAGTGCTAGCTCCTACGAGCAGTACTTC.

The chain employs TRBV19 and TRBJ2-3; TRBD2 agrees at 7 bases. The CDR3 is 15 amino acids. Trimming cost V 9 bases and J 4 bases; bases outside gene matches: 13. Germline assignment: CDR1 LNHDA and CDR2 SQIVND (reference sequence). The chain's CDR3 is CASFGGEGQADTQYF. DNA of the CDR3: TGTGCCAGCTTTGGGGGGGAGGGCCAGGCAGATACGCAGTATTTT.

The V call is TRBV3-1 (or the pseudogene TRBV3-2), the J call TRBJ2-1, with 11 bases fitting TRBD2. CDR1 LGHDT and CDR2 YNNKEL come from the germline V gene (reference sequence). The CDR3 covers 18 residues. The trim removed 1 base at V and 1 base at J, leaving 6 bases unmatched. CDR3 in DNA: TGTGCCAGCAGCCAAGCCCGACTAGCGGGATGGTCCTACAATGAGCAGTTCTTC. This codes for CASSQARLAGWSYNEQFF.